What follows are 7 T cell receptor beta chains derived from one specimen sequenced in a study of CD8 T cells in ankylosing spondylitis. TCRdb reprocessed the 5' RACE reads with MiXCR, giving one entry per CDR3 protein. The sample holds 290,000 or so distinct CDR3 sequences; under 25% are singletons and the top ten take 3% to 4%. The specimen sequenced was blood, either unsorted or a sorted T cell fraction (not recorded which). Source of these receptors: a female donor with ankylosing spondylitis or in good health (not recorded which).

This chain uses TRBV7-2 with TRBJ2-7; no clear D. V was clipped by 4 bases and J by 2 bases, with 15 bases between them. The CDR3 covers 15 residues. Germline-derived CDR1 and CDR2 are SGHTA and FQGNSA. The CDR3: CASSWSEGWPYEQYF. CDR3 bases: TGTGCCAGCAGCTGGAGTGAAGGGTGGCCCTACGAGCAGTACTTC.

The table lists this clonotype with a few counts. The chain links TRBV4-2 to TRBJ1-2, with D perhaps TRBD1 (5 bases). The CDR3 sequence is 13 residues long. Trimming cost V 3 bases and J 8 bases, with 13 bases left between them. The germline CDR1 and CDR2 sequences are LGHNA and YNFKEQ. DNA for the CDR3: TGTGCCAGCAGCCAGGGGCGGGAGAGCGGCTACACCTTC. Translated: CASSQGRESGYTF.

V gene TRBV19 combines with J gene TRBJ1-1, with D tentatively TRBD1 (5 bases). Germline V gives CDR1 LNHDA, CDR2 SQIVND (reference sequence). The germline V and J ends were trimmed by 6 bases and 1 base, with 18 bases remaining between them. CDR3 length: 16 residues. This chain's CDR3 is CASSTLGRAENTEAFF. DNA of the CDR3: TGTGCCAGTAGCACACTGGGACGAGCGGAGAACACTGAAGCTTTCTTT. The full variable domain, with the rest looked up from reference TRBV19 and TRBJ1-1, is DGGITQSPKYLFRKEGQNVTLSCEQNLNHDAMYWYRQDPGQGLRLIYYSQIVNDFQKGDIAEGYSVSREKKESFPLTVTSAQKNPTAFYLCASSTLGRAENTEAFFGQGTRLTVV.

This clonotype was observed a handful of times. The V and J genes are TRBV29-1 and TRBJ2-5, with 7 bases aligning to TRBD2. V lost 4 bases and J lost 7; bases outside the gene matches: 9. Germline assignment: CDR1 SQVTM and CDR2 ANQGSEA. This CDR3 has 13 amino acids. The CDR3 DNA sequence: TGCAGCGTTGTGCTACCTAGCGGCCCGACCCAGTACTTC. Amino acids: CSVVLPSGPTQYF.

This clonotype turned up a few times. This chain joins TRBV20-1 and TRBJ2-4; D gene uncertain. CDR3 size: 13 residues. Looked up from germline, CDR1 is DFQATT and CDR2 is SNEGSKA (reference sequence). Between the trimmed V and J ends, which lost 6 bases and 1 base, there was a span of 10 bases. Here the CDR3 DNA reads TGCAGTGCCGGAGTCGGGGCCAAAAACATTCAGTACTTC. Translation: CSAGVGAKNIQYF.

This chain uses TRBV6-5 with TRBJ2-1, with 9 nucleotides matching TRBD1. Germline V gene sequence: CDR1 MNHEY, CDR2 SVGAGI. CDR3 length equals 16 residues. J lost 5 bases, V lost 3 bases, and 8 bases had no gene match. As DNA, the CDR3 is TGTGCCAGCAGTTATCGTCGCCGGGACAGGGACAATGAGCAGTTCTTC. The encoded protein is CASSYRRRDRDNEQFF.

A few counts support this clonotype. The chain couples TRBV10-3 to TRBJ2-1, with a tentative D call TRBD2 (6 bases). Germline lookup yields CDR1 ENHRY and CDR2 SYGVKD. V was cut by 2 bases and J by 9 bases, with 11 bases left in between. The CDR3 runs to 13 residues. This chain's CDR3 is CAISEPREREQFF. CDR3 DNA sequence: TGTGCCATCAGTGAGCCCCGGGAGCGTGAGCAGTTCTTC.